Following are 32 T cell receptor beta chains from one sample sequenced in a study of cytomegalovirus exposure and HLA in healthy donors. The PCR employed 60 Vbeta primers together with 13 Jbeta primers. Repertoires were generated with immunoSEQ multiplex PCR, while TCRdb's copy carries only in-frame clones and drops some. The sample includes some 150,000 clones, approximately 73% seen only once; the top ten take about 15%. Sequencing was done on a sample of PBMCs. The receptors derive from a human donor in good health.

The chain is built from TRBV29-1 and TRBJ1-4; no firm D call. The V end lost 4 bases, the J end lost 5 bases, and 11 bases lay between the germline ends. Germline values: CDR1 SQVTM, CDR2 ANQGSEA. The CDR3 totals 13 residues. Written as DNA, the CDR3 is TGCAGCGTTGGTCGCAGGCTAAATGAAAAACTGTTTTTT. Its translation is CSVGRRLNEKLFF. Full variable domain (remainder filled in from reference TRBV29-1 and TRBJ1-4): SAVISQKPSRDICQRGTSLTIQCQVDSQVTMMFWYRQQPGQSLTLIATANQGSEATYESGFVIDKFPISRPNLTFSTLTVSNMSPEDSSIYLCSVGRRLNEKLFFGSGTQLSVL.

The chain links TRBV5-1 to TRBJ2-7; no definite D call. Germline loops: CDR1 SGHRS, CDR2 YFSETQ. The CDR3 extends over 13 amino acids. V shed 0 bases and J shed 4 bases, with 8 bases lying between them. The CDR3 sequence: CASSLDIFYEQYF. CDR3 nucleotides: TGCGCCAGCAGCTTGGACATTTTTTACGAGCAGTACTTC.

Points on this clone: Compared with germline, one end of the junction differs, possibly owing to a read error. The chain combines TRBV4-2 with TRBJ1-5, with TRBD1 identical over 10 bases. Germline V gene data show CDR1 as LGHNA and CDR2 as YNFKEQ. The CDR3 runs 18 residues. As DNA, the CDR3 is TGTGCCAGCAGTCAAGTGGGACAGGGGAGAGGAAGCAATCAGCCCCAGCATTTT. Translation: CASSQVGQGRGSNQPQHF.

The genes are TRBV2 and TRBJ2-7; D gene ambiguous. Germline CDR1 and CDR2: SNHLY and FYNNEI. V was clipped by 6 bases and J by 7 bases, with 13 bases between them. The CDR3 loop spans 12 amino acids. DNA for the CDR3: TGTGCCAGCAGCACCCTCCTCGCGGAGCAGTACTTC. It yields the protein CASSTLLAEQYF.

This clone was detected a few times. Here the CDR3 reads CASSLERDSSGANVLTF. CDR3 DNA sequence: TGTGCCAGCAGCTTAGAAAGGGACAGCTCTGGGGCCAACGTCCTGACTTTC. This chain uses TRBV7-9 with TRBJ2-6; 7 positions match TRBD1. The CDR3 is 17 residues long. Germline V CDR1 and CDR2: SEHNR, FQNEAQ (reference sequence). Germline trimming cut 1 base from V and 0 bases from J; bases unmatched to any gene: 3.

This clone was found a few times. V is TRBV7-8 and J is TRBJ2-1, with unresolved D. V was pared by 2 bases and J by 7 bases, with 12 bases between. The CDR3 spans 14 residues. Germline V gene data show CDR1 as SGHVS and CDR2 as FQNEAQ. CDR3 sequence: CASSLRLESNEQFF. The CDR3 coding sequence is TGTGCCAGCAGCTTAAGGCTAGAATCGAATGAGCAGTTCTTC.

The CDR3 reads CASSLGTGGIAGELFF. For the CDR3, the DNA is TGTGCCAGCAGTTTGGGGACAGGGGGCATAGCCGGGGAGCTGTTTTTT. The V call is TRBV27, the J call TRBJ2-2, with 12 bases identical to TRBD1. Germline V gene lookup returns CDR1 MNHEY and CDR2 SMNVEV (reference sequence). After removal of 3 bases from V and 6 bases from J, the junction contained 5 bases not matched to a gene. The CDR3 totals 16 residues.

Here the CDR3 DNA reads TGTGCCAGCAGTGCCCGGGACAGGGGGATTGCTGAAGCTTTCTTT. It translates to CASSARDRGIAEAFF. V usage is TRBV28 and J usage is TRBJ1-1; 11 nucleotides match TRBD1. Germline V gene data show CDR1 as MDHEN and CDR2 as SYDVKM. CDR3 size: 15 residues. J was trimmed by 6 bases and V by 5 bases; bases with no gene match: 8.

This clone was counted a single time. This rearrangement joins TRBV11-2 to TRBJ1-5; no clear D gene. Germline V gene sequence: CDR1 SGHAT, CDR2 FQNNGV. The CDR3 extends over 13 amino acids. The ends were cut back, 1 base at V and 7 bases at J, with 8 bases in the middle. CDR3 residues: CASSLARGQPQHF. The CDR3 coding sequence is TGTGCCAGCAGCTTAGCCAGAGGACAGCCCCAGCATTTT. Complete variable domain (other parts from reference TRBV11-2 and TRBJ1-5): EAGVAQSPRYKIIEKRQSVAFWCNPISGHATLYWYQQILGQGPKLLIQFQNNGVVDDSQLPKDRFSAERLKGVDSTLKIQPAKLEDSAVYLCASSLARGQPQHFGDGTRLSIL.

In nucleotides, the CDR3 is TGTGCCAGCAGCTTGGGGGCACCAGGGACTTTAGAGACCCAGTACTTC. This codes for CASSLGAPGTLETQYF. The chain couples TRBV5-4 to TRBJ2-5; perhaps TRBD2 as D (6 bases). The V end lost 0 bases, the J end lost 4 bases, and 16 bases lay between the germline ends. CDR1 is SGHNT and CDR2 is YYREEE in the germline V gene (reference sequence). The CDR3 length is 16 residues. Full variable domain (remainder filled in from reference TRBV5-4 and TRBJ2-5): ETGVTQSPTHLIKTRGQQVTLRCSSQSGHNTVSWYQQALGQGPQFIFQYYREEENGRGNFPPRFSGLQFPNYSSELNVNALELDDSALYLCASSLGAPGTLETQYFGPGTRLLVL.

The rearrangement joins TRBV29-1 to TRBJ1-1, with no clear D. Trimming took 3 bases from V and 5 from J, leaving 7 bases between them. This CDR3 is built from 11 residues. In germline, CDR1 is SQVTM, CDR2 ANQGSEA. The CDR3 protein is CSVEWRTEAFF. Here the CDR3 DNA reads TGCAGCGTTGAGTGGCGGACTGAAGCTTTCTTT.

V gene TRBV5-6 combines with J gene TRBJ2-5; 10 nucleotides agree with TRBD1. The DNA end is a closer match to TRBJ2-7, so the J assignment may be wrong. Germline-derived CDR1 and CDR2 are SGHDT and YYEEEE. The CDR3 is 16 residues long. CDR3 nucleotides: TGTGCCAGCAGCCTTCTTTTGGGACAGGGGTCCTACGAGCAGTACTTC. As protein: CASSLLLGQGSYEQYF.

The chain uses TRBV5-6 and TRBJ2-1, with 10 bases that match TRBD2. The CDR3 runs to 15 residues. Losses at the gene ends were 2 bases for V and 7 bases for J; bases not matched to a gene: 6. Germline loops: CDR1 SGHDT, CDR2 YYEEEE. Here the CDR3 DNA reads TGTGCCAGCAGCTTAGCGGGAGGGCCGAGTAATGAGCAGTTCTTC. Amino acids: CASSLAGGPSNEQFF.

This clone was recorded once. V usage is TRBV7-6 and J usage is TRBJ1-1, with D possibly TRBD1 on 6 matching bases. V was clipped by 1 base and J by 1 base, with 28 bases between them. Germline V lookup: CDR1 SGHVS, CDR2 FNYEAQ. There are 21 residues in the CDR3. CDR3 protein: CASSLVGQGTRHYLQNTEAFF. CDR3 DNA: TGTGCCAGCAGCTTAGTCGGTCAGGGGACCCGCCATTACCTACAGAACACTGAAGCTTTCTTT.

The rearrangement uses TRBV6-1 and TRBJ2-5; 9 bases are shared with TRBD1. CDR1 is MNHNS and CDR2 is SASEGT in the germline V gene. This CDR3 comprises 15 residues. The V segment lost 7 bases and the J segment 11 bases; nucleotides outside the gene matches: 17. DNA of the CDR3: TGTGCCAGCACGTTGCCGACAGGGGGAGGAGAAGAGCAGTACTTC. Amino acid sequence: CASTLPTGGGEEQYF.

V gene TRBV2 combines with J gene TRBJ2-1; 9 positions agree with TRBD2. The CDR3 runs 15 residues. J lost 10 bases, V lost 1 base, and 8 bases had no gene match. In germline, CDR1 is SNHLY, CDR2 FYNNEI. CDR3 loop: CASSEGSGGFNEQFF. The CDR3, as DNA: TGTGCCAGCAGTGAAGGTAGCGGGGGTTTCAACGAGCAGTTCTTC.

The rearrangement links TRBV15 to TRBJ1-2, with D perhaps TRBD1 (5 bases). The length of the CDR3 is 16 residues. The V end was cut by 0 bases, the J end by 2 bases, with 13 bases between. CDR1 is LNHNV and CDR2 is YYDKDF in the germline V gene (reference sequence). CDR3 nucleotide sequence: TGTGCCACCAGCAGAGAGGGGCGGGGAAGGAACTATGGCTACACCTTC. The encoded protein is CATSREGRGRNYGYTF.

This chain connects TRBV5-6 to TRBJ2-2; a possible D gene is TRBD2 (5 bases). The length of the CDR3 is 13 residues. CDR1 and CDR2 from the germline V gene are SGHDT and YYEEEE. The V gene lost 4 bases and the J gene lost 6 bases, with 10 bases spanning the gap. The CDR3 here is CASSLGVPGELFF. CDR3 nucleotides: TGTGCCAGCAGCCTGGGAGTCCCCGGGGAGCTGTTTTTT.

This clone was counted a single time. The rearrangement joins TRBV10-3 to TRBJ2-7, with TRBD2 identical over 14 bases. Per germline, CDR1 ENHRY and CDR2 SYGVKD. The CDR3 consists of 17 residues. V lost 6 bases and J lost 1; bases outside the gene matches: 8. CDR3 amino acids: CAISDRLAGGRSYEQYF. The DNA for the CDR3 is TGTGCCATCAGCGACCGACTAGCGGGGGGGAGGTCCTACGAGCAGTACTTC.

The gene calls are TRBV9 and TRBJ2-3; TRBD2 matches at 8 bases. The CDR3 loop spans 16 amino acids. Germline CDR1 SGDLS, CDR2 YYNGEE. The ends lost 0 bases at V and 2 bases at J; junction bases unmatched: 5. CDR3: CASSVAGGANTDTQYF. Here the CDR3 DNA reads TGTGCCAGCAGCGTAGCGGGAGGGGCGAACACAGATACGCAGTATTTT.

This clone was counted only a few times. The genes are TRBV5-4 and TRBJ2-3; D is unclear. Germline lookup yields CDR1 SGHNT and CDR2 YYREEE (reference sequence). V lost 0 bases, J lost 4 bases, and 6 bases lay in between. The length of the CDR3 is 13 residues. CDR3 amino acids: CASSLASPDTQYF. The CDR3 bases are TGTGCCAGCAGCTTGGCGAGTCCAGATACGCAGTATTTT.

The V call is TRBV4-1, the J call TRBJ2-1; 7 nucleotides align to TRBD1. The CDR3 spans 17 residues. J gave up 3 bases and V 2 bases, and 10 bases lay outside the gene matches. CDR1 is MGHRA and CDR2 is YSYEKL in the germline V gene. The CDR3 coding sequence is TGCGCCAGCAGCCAATCCCTTGACAGGGTTTTCTACAATGAGCAGTTCTTC. It encodes CASSQSLDRVFYNEQFF.

J is TRBJ1-2 and V is TRBV4-1; TRBD1 aligns across 8 bases. CDR3 length equals 17 residues. J was trimmed by 6 bases and V by 4 bases; bases with no gene match: 16. Germline V CDR1 and CDR2: MGHRA, YSYEKL. The CDR3 loop reads CASSPRGDRPERHGYTF. The CDR3, as DNA: TGCGCCAGCAGCCCCCGCGGGGACAGGCCCGAGAGGCATGGCTACACCTTC.

The chain couples TRBV13 to TRBJ2-5; TRBD1 matches 10 bases. Looked up from germline, CDR1 is PRHDT and CDR2 is FYEKMQ (reference sequence). The CDR3 consists of 15 residues. J gave up 4 bases and V 5 bases, and 7 bases lay outside the gene matches. CDR3 sequence reads: CASSGGQGRGETQYF. For the CDR3, the DNA is TGTGCCAGCAGCGGGGGACAGGGGCGCGGAGAGACCCAGTACTTC.

V is TRBV7-9 and J is TRBJ1-6; weak D call: TRBD1 (5 bases). Germline V gene lookup returns CDR1 SEHNR and CDR2 FQNEAQ (reference sequence). Trimming cost V 5 bases and J 11 bases, with 16 bases left between them. CDR3 length equals 14 residues. In nucleotides, the CDR3 is TGTGCCAGCAGCCCGACAGAACTTACGGCACCCCTCCACTTT. It yields the protein CASSPTELTAPLHF.

The rearrangement joins TRBV28 to TRBJ1-1; maybe TRBD1 (6 bases). Germline lookup yields CDR1 MDHEN and CDR2 SYDVKM. V was pared by 6 bases and J by 0 bases, with 17 bases between. This CDR3 has 16 amino acids. CDR3 sequence: CASSRGGQYLNTEAFF. The DNA for the CDR3 is TGTGCCAGCAGCAGAGGAGGACAGTATTTGAACACTGAAGCTTTCTTT.

This clone turned up a few times. The gene calls are TRBV5-4 and TRBJ2-1, with 14 bases that match TRBD2. Unmatched junction bases numbered 8, after V lost 9 bases and J lost 9 bases. Germline lookup yields CDR1 SGHNT and CDR2 YYREEE (reference sequence). There are 14 residues in the CDR3. The CDR3 region is CATRLAGGPGEQFF. CDR3 in DNA: TGTGCCACCCGACTAGCGGGAGGGCCGGGTGAGCAGTTCTTC.

The gene calls are TRBV19 and TRBJ2-3; 16 positions agree with TRBD2. With V trimmed by 4 bases and J by 5 bases, 3 bases remained unmatched. Per the germline V gene, CDR1 is LNHDA and CDR2 is SQIVND (reference sequence). The CDR3 sequence is 16 residues long. Here the CDR3 reads CASSTGTSGREDTQYF. The CDR3 nucleotides are TGTGCCAGTAGTACAGGGACTAGCGGGAGGGAAGATACGCAGTATTTT. Full variable domain (remainder filled in from reference TRBV19 and TRBJ2-3): DGGITQSPKYLFRKEGQNVTLSCEQNLNHDAMYWYRQDPGQGLRLIYYSQIVNDFQKGDIAEGYSVSREKKESFPLTVTSAQKNPTAFYLCASSTGTSGREDTQYFGPGTRLTVL.

The chain employs TRBV5-1 and TRBJ2-2; 9 bases agree with TRBD2. Germline CDR1 is SGHRS and CDR2 is YFSETQ. The CDR3 consists of 16 residues. V dropped 7 bases and J dropped 2; count of bases not matched to a gene: 9. The CDR3 reads CASGTAGGPNTGELFF. In nucleotides, the CDR3 is TGCGCCAGCGGGACGGCGGGGGGGCCTAACACCGGGGAGCTGTTTTTT.

This chain uses TRBV4-1 with TRBJ1-4, with D perhaps TRBD1 (6 bases). The CDR3 is made up of 14 amino acids. The germline gives CDR1 MGHRA, CDR2 YSYEKL. Trimming removed 3 bases from V and 3 bases from J, with 8 bases in between. CDR3 region: CASSHRGSNEKLFF. The CDR3 nucleotides read TGCGCCAGCAGCCACAGGGGCTCTAATGAAAAACTGTTTTTT.

V is TRBV5-1 and J is TRBJ2-5; 8 nucleotides agree with TRBD1. CDR3 length equals 13 residues. CDR1 and CDR2 (germline): SGHRS, YFSETQ. V gave up 1 base and J gave up 5 bases; unmatched junction bases: 1. The CDR3 DNA sequence: TGCGCCAGCAGCTTGAGACAGGGGGAGACCCAGTACTTC. Translated, it gives CASSLRQGETQYF.

The V gene is TRBV6-5, the J gene TRBJ1-6; 8 nucleotides agree with TRBD1. Trimming at V came to 5 bases and at J to 9 bases, leaving 6 bases not matched to a gene. The CDR3 runs 14 residues. Germline assignment: CDR1 MNHEY and CDR2 SVGAGI. This CDR3 reads CASSPDRDLSPLHF. DNA of the CDR3: TGTGCCAGCAGTCCGGACAGGGACCTTTCACCCCTCCACTTT.